The rows below give T cell receptor beta chains drawn from one sample of a study of lymphopenia after photon versus proton radiotherapy. Sequencing was performed with immunoSEQ multiplex PCR; in TCRdb, only in-frame clones are kept and a portion is missing. The sample carries tens of thousands of clones, approximately 91% recorded once. The sequencing here drew on peripheral blood, taken from a patient treated with photon-based radiotherapy. The receptors derive from a woman between 65 and 79 years old with pancreatic cancer. The CDR3 runs from the conserved cysteine through the conserved F or W. Each record gives: V gene, clone size, D gene, J gene, CDR3 protein, CDR3 DNA. D genes are given only for firm matches. The size of a clone is reported for some rows only, either as once, few or many, or as a class for expanded clones.

v_gene: TRBV4-3
abundance: -
d_gene: -
j_gene: TRBJ2-3
CDR3aa: CASSQDLGPWLDTQYF
CDR3nt: TGCGCCAGCAGCCAAGATTTAGGACCGTGGTTGGATACGCAGTATTTT

v_gene: TRBV7-9
abundance: -
d_gene: -
j_gene: TRBJ1-3
CDR3aa: CASTDSFSGNTIYF
CDR3nt: TGTGCCAGCACCGACTCTTTCTCTGGAAACACCATATATTTT

v_gene: TRBV5-1
abundance: -
d_gene: TRBD2
j_gene: TRBJ2-7
CDR3aa: CASSLGLAGGKPHEQYF
CDR3nt: TGCGCCAGCAGCTTGGGACTAGCGGGAGGAAAACCCCACGAGCAGTACTTC

v_gene: TRBV7-2
abundance: -
d_gene: TRBD2
j_gene: TRBJ2-7
CDR3aa: CASSARPGLAIHEQYF
CDR3nt: TGTGCCAGCAGCGCCCGCCCGGGACTAGCCATACACGAGCAGTACTTC

v_gene: TRBV4-2
abundance: -
d_gene: -
j_gene: TRBJ1-3
CDR3aa: CASSQDFVLSSGTQSGNTIYF
CDR3nt: TGTGCCAGCAGCCAAGATTTTGTTTTATCGTCCGGGACGCAAAGTGGAAACACCATATATTTT

v_gene: TRBV7-2
abundance: -
d_gene: -
j_gene: TRBJ2-7
CDR3aa: CASSREPYSGTGEQYF
CDR3nt: TGTGCCAGCAGCCGCGAACCTTATAGCGGGACAGGGGAGCAGTACTTC

v_gene: TRBV29-1
abundance: -
d_gene: TRBD2
j_gene: TRBJ2-7
CDR3aa: CSVEGLANEQYF
CDR3nt: TGCAGCGTTGAGGGACTAGCAAACGAGCAGTACTTC

v_gene: TRBV7-2
abundance: -
d_gene: -
j_gene: TRBJ2-3
CDR3aa: CASSPSFATDTQYF
CDR3nt: TGTGCCAGCAGCCCCTCCTTCGCCACAGATACGCAGTATTTT

v_gene: TRBV7-2
abundance: -
d_gene: TRBD1
j_gene: TRBJ1-2
CDR3aa: CASSLRDRGIINYGYTF
CDR3nt: TGTGCCAGCAGCTTAAGGGACAGGGGGATAATTAACTATGGCTACACCTTC

v_gene: TRBV5-5
abundance: -
d_gene: -
j_gene: TRBJ2-7
CDR3aa: CASSLGQSYEQYF
CDR3nt: TGTGCCAGCAGCTTGGGCCAGTCCTACGAGCAGTACTTC

v_gene: TRBV28
abundance: -
d_gene: -
j_gene: TRBJ1-2
CDR3aa: CASSLVQGRNYGYTF
CDR3nt: TGTGCCAGCAGTTTGGTCCAGGGACGGAACTATGGCTACACCTTC

v_gene: TRBV28
abundance: -
d_gene: -
j_gene: TRBJ2-1
CDR3aa: CASRPLGTFNEQFF
CDR3nt: TGTGCCAGCAGACCGCTTGGGACCTTCAATGAGCAGTTCTTC

v_gene: TRBV6-1
abundance: -
d_gene: -
j_gene: TRBJ2-1
CDR3aa: CASSVKAGVGELSEQFF
CDR3nt: TGTGCCAGCAGTGTAAAAGCGGGTGTGGGGGAATTAAGTGAGCAGTTCTTC

v_gene: TRBV19
abundance: once
d_gene: TRBD1
j_gene: TRBJ2-2
CDR3aa: CASGPTGLNTGELFF
CDR3nt: TGTGCCAGTGGACCGACAGGGCTGAACACCGGGGAGCTGTTTTTT

v_gene: TRBV9
abundance: -
d_gene: TRBD2
j_gene: TRBJ2-1
CDR3aa: CASSPTGLAGNAYNEQFF
CDR3nt: TGTGCCAGCAGCCCTACCGGACTAGCGGGAAATGCCTACAATGAGCAGTTCTTC

v_gene: TRBV19
abundance: -
d_gene: -
j_gene: TRBJ2-2
CDR3aa: CASSIRIIGGGELFF
CDR3nt: TGTGCCAGTAGTATAAGGATTATCGGCGGCGGGGAGCTGTTTTTT

v_gene: TRBV2
abundance: -
d_gene: TRBD2
j_gene: TRBJ2-2
CDR3aa: CASSALAGGTGELFF
CDR3nt: TGTGCCAGCAGTGCGCTAGCGGGAGGAACCGGGGAGCTGTTTTTT

v_gene: TRBV28
abundance: once
d_gene: -
j_gene: TRBJ1-1
CDR3aa: CASRDRTAKHTEAFF
CDR3nt: TGTGCCAGCAGGGATCGGACAGCCAAGCACACTGAAGCTTTCTTT

v_gene: TRBV9
abundance: -
d_gene: -
j_gene: TRBJ2-2
CDR3aa: CASSGQGSDTGELFF
CDR3nt: TGTGCCAGCAGCGGTCAGGGTAGTGACACCGGGGAGCTGTTTTTT

v_gene: TRBV19
abundance: -
d_gene: -
j_gene: TRBJ1-3
CDR3aa: CASSIRQISGNTIYF
CDR3nt: TGTGCCAGTAGTATACGCCAGATCTCTGGAAACACCATATATTTT

v_gene: TRBV6-1
abundance: -
d_gene: -
j_gene: TRBJ1-2
CDR3aa: CASGSGYGYTF
CDR3nt: TGTGCCAGCGGCTCTGGTTATGGCTACACCTTC

v_gene: TRBV7-8
abundance: once
d_gene: -
j_gene: TRBJ2-1
CDR3aa: CASSPGGNEQFF
CDR3nt: TGTGCCAGCAGCCCTGGCGGCAATGAGCAGTTCTTC

v_gene: TRBV18
abundance: -
d_gene: TRBD2
j_gene: TRBJ2-2
CDR3aa: CASSPPGLANSGELFF
CDR3nt: TGTGCCAGCTCACCCCCGGGACTAGCGAACTCCGGGGAGCTGTTTTTT

v_gene: TRBV7-2
abundance: -
d_gene: TRBD2
j_gene: TRBJ2-3
CDR3aa: CASSLVGTRTDTQYF
CDR3nt: TGTGCCAGCAGCTTAGTAGGGACTAGAACAGATACGCAGTATTTT

v_gene: TRBV7-8
abundance: -
d_gene: TRBD1
j_gene: TRBJ2-1
CDR3aa: CASSPQGTGGHYNEQFF
CDR3nt: TGTGCCAGCAGCCCCCAGGGGACAGGGGGCCACTACAATGAGCAGTTCTTC

v_gene: TRBV28
abundance: -
d_gene: -
j_gene: TRBJ1-2
CDR3aa: CASSLEGVDYGYTF
CDR3nt: TGTGCCAGCAGTTTAGAGGGGGTTGACTATGGCTACACCTTC

v_gene: TRBV5-5
abundance: -
d_gene: -
j_gene: TRBJ1-3
CDR3aa: CASSNRPGNTIYF
CDR3nt: TGTGCCAGCAGCAATCGACCGGGAAACACCATATATTTT

v_gene: TRBV20-1
abundance: -
d_gene: -
j_gene: TRBJ2-7
CDR3aa: CSASSSNEQYF
CDR3nt: TGCAGTGCTAGTTCGAGCAACGAGCAGTACTTC

v_gene: TRBV15
abundance: few
d_gene: -
j_gene: TRBJ1-1
CDR3aa: CASSGADTEAFF
CDR3nt: TGTGCCAGTTCCGGGGCAGACACTGAAGCTTTCTTT

v_gene: TRBV7-2
abundance: -
d_gene: TRBD2
j_gene: TRBJ2-7
CDR3aa: CASSSPTSGSHEQYF
CDR3nt: TGTGCCAGCAGCTCGCCGACTAGCGGGAGCCACGAGCAGTACTTC

v_gene: TRBV28
abundance: -
d_gene: TRBD1
j_gene: TRBJ1-2
CDR3aa: CASRPGTGGLYGYTF
CDR3nt: TGTGCCAGCAGGCCCGGGACAGGGGGCCTCTATGGCTACACCTTC

v_gene: TRBV5-1
abundance: once
d_gene: TRBD2
j_gene: TRBJ2-5
CDR3aa: CASSLAGGRAQETQYF
CDR3nt: TGCGCCAGCAGCTTGGCCGGGGGGAGGGCTCAAGAGACCCAGTACTTC

v_gene: TRBV9
abundance: -
d_gene: TRBD1
j_gene: TRBJ1-1
CDR3aa: CASSVGTRDRADTEAFF
CDR3nt: TGTGCCAGCAGCGTAGGTACCCGGGACAGGGCAGACACTGAAGCTTTCTTT

v_gene: TRBV5-6
abundance: -
d_gene: -
j_gene: TRBJ1-2
CDR3aa: CASSRQVKGYGYTF
CDR3nt: TGTGCCAGCAGCCGACAGGTTAAAGGCTATGGCTACACCTTC

v_gene: TRBV2
abundance: -
d_gene: -
j_gene: TRBJ1-4
CDR3aa: CASSDMGWGEKLFF
CDR3nt: TGTGCCAGCAGTGACATGGGTTGGGGTGAAAAACTGTTTTTT

v_gene: TRBV29-1
abundance: -
d_gene: -
j_gene: TRBJ1-2
CDR3aa: CSVESEGGSYGYTF
CDR3nt: TGCAGCGTTGAATCGGAGGGAGGTAGCTATGGCTACACCTTC

v_gene: TRBV15
abundance: -
d_gene: -
j_gene: TRBJ2-7
CDR3aa: CATSRDPGAYEQYF
CDR3nt: TGTGCCACCAGCCGAGACCCGGGAGCCTACGAGCAGTACTTC

v_gene: TRBV6-1
abundance: -
d_gene: -
j_gene: TRBJ1-2
CDR3aa: CASSLRQFGYTF
CDR3nt: TGTGCCAGCAGTCTTCGACAGTTTGGCTACACCTTC

v_gene: TRBV6-5
abundance: once
d_gene: -
j_gene: TRBJ2-7
CDR3aa: CASSYSPFYEQYF
CDR3nt: TGTGCCAGCAGTTACTCGCCCTTTTACGAGCAGTACTTC

v_gene: TRBV28
abundance: once
d_gene: -
j_gene: TRBJ1-2
CDR3aa: CASGTNPKQDYGYTF
CDR3nt: TGTGCCAGCGGGACCAACCCCAAGCAGGACTATGGCTACACCTTC

v_gene: TRBV7-2
abundance: -
d_gene: TRBD1
j_gene: TRBJ2-7
CDR3aa: CASSVRQGYEQYF
CDR3nt: TGTGCCAGCAGCGTCAGACAGGGCTACGAGCAGTACTTC

v_gene: TRBV7-2
abundance: -
d_gene: TRBD1
j_gene: TRBJ2-7
CDR3aa: CASSLGTGSHEQYF
CDR3nt: TGTGCCAGCAGCTTAGGGACAGGGTCGCACGAGCAGTACTTC

v_gene: TRBV6-1
abundance: -
d_gene: -
j_gene: TRBJ1-2
CDR3aa: CASSEMAVSNYGYTF
CDR3nt: TGTGCCAGCAGTGAAATGGCAGTCAGTAACTATGGCTACACCTTC

v_gene: TRBV9
abundance: -
d_gene: TRBD2
j_gene: TRBJ2-3
CDR3aa: CASSAGTSGDTQYF
CDR3nt: TGTGCCAGCAGCGCAGGGACTAGCGGTGATACGCAGTATTTT

v_gene: TRBV19
abundance: -
d_gene: -
j_gene: TRBJ1-1
CDR3aa: CASSIETLMNTEAFF
CDR3nt: TGTGCCAGTAGTATAGAGACACTCATGAACACTGAAGCTTTCTTT

v_gene: TRBV7-2
abundance: few
d_gene: TRBD2
j_gene: TRBJ2-1
CDR3aa: CASSLGVTSAHEQFF
CDR3nt: TGTGCCAGCAGCTTGGGGGTTACTAGCGCCCATGAGCAGTTCTTC

v_gene: TRBV2
abundance: -
d_gene: -
j_gene: TRBJ1-1
CDR3aa: CASSEGGGWTEAFF
CDR3nt: TGTGCCAGCAGTGAGGGGGGAGGGTGGACTGAAGCTTTCTTT

v_gene: TRBV2
abundance: -
d_gene: -
j_gene: TRBJ2-1
CDR3aa: CARSKGSGTVLANEQFF
CDR3nt: TGTGCCAGGTCCAAGGGGAGCGGCACTGTCCTCGCCAATGAGCAGTTCTTC

v_gene: TRBV7-3
abundance: -
d_gene: -
j_gene: TRBJ2-2
CDR3aa: CASSLTWNTGELFF
CDR3nt: TGTGCCAGCAGCTTAACCTGGAACACCGGGGAGCTGTTTTTT

v_gene: TRBV5-1
abundance: -
d_gene: TRBD2
j_gene: TRBJ2-7
CDR3aa: CASSLALREDSYEQYF
CDR3nt: TGCGCCAGCAGCTTGGCCCTGCGGGAGGACTCCTACGAGCAGTACTTC

v_gene: TRBV6-6
abundance: -
d_gene: -
j_gene: TRBJ2-1
CDR3aa: CASNPPGGADEQFF
CDR3nt: TGTGCCAGCAACCCACCAGGAGGGGCTGATGAGCAGTTCTTC

v_gene: TRBV4-1
abundance: once
d_gene: -
j_gene: TRBJ2-1
CDR3aa: CASSQMRSSSYNEQFF
CDR3nt: TGCGCCAGCAGCCAAATGCGGTCCAGCTCCTACAATGAGCAGTTCTTC

v_gene: TRBV7-9
abundance: few
d_gene: -
j_gene: TRBJ1-4
CDR3aa: CASSSGRREKLFF
CDR3nt: TGTGCCAGCAGCTCGGGACGGCGAGAAAAACTGTTTTTT

v_gene: TRBV25-1
abundance: -
d_gene: -
j_gene: TRBJ1-1
CDR3aa: CASTPPGTSYFTTFF
CDR3nt: TGTGCCAGCACCCCACCCGGGACTTCCTACTTCACGACTTTCTTT

v_gene: TRBV7-2
abundance: -
d_gene: -
j_gene: TRBJ2-1
CDR3aa: CASSSSGARGDEQFF
CDR3nt: TGTGCCAGCAGCTCCTCCGGGGCCCGGGGAGATGAGCAGTTCTTC

v_gene: TRBV2
abundance: -
d_gene: -
j_gene: TRBJ2-5
CDR3aa: CASKMQETQYF
CDR3nt: TGTGCCAGCAAAATGCAAGAGACCCAGTACTTC

v_gene: TRBV25-1
abundance: -
d_gene: TRBD2
j_gene: TRBJ2-5
CDR3aa: CASSTGGETQYF
CDR3nt: TGTGCCAGCAGTACGGGGGGGGAGACCCAGTACTTC

v_gene: TRBV29-1
abundance: -
d_gene: -
j_gene: TRBJ1-3
CDR3aa: CSVHQTGGNTIYF
CDR3nt: TGCAGCGTACACCAAACAGGAGGAAACACCATATATTTT

v_gene: TRBV18
abundance: -
d_gene: TRBD1
j_gene: TRBJ2-3
CDR3aa: CASSRTGGASGTDTQYF
CDR3nt: TGTGCCAGCTCAAGGACAGGGGGCGCGAGTGGCACAGATACGCAGTATTTT